Following are 18 T cell receptor beta chains from one sample sequenced in a study of OX40 agonist ivuxolimab in advanced cancers. Some clones are missing from TCRdb's copy, which holds only in-frame ones; the method was immunoSEQ multiplex PCR. Among 46,000 or so clones listed, 70% to 80% were seen once. The source material was CD4+ or CD8+ T cells sorted from blood, sampled in a trial of the OX40 agonist ivuxolimab. The receptors stem from an adult with an advanced solid tumor such as melanoma, head and neck, liver or kidney cancer.

The rearrangement links TRBV2 to TRBJ1-1; D call uncertain. CDR1 is SNHLY and CDR2 is FYNNEI in the germline V gene. V was clipped by 6 bases and J by 1 base, with 9 bases between them. The CDR3 totals 13 residues. CDR3 DNA sequence: TGTGCCAGCAGACATCTTTCGAACACTGAAGCTTTCTTT. Protein product: CASRHLSNTEAFF.

The chain uses TRBV9 and TRBJ2-3; D might be TRBD2 (6 bases). The CDR3 consists of 14 residues. V lost 7 bases to trimming and J lost 2 bases, with 14 bases between them. CDR1 is SGDLS, CDR2 YYNGEE, per germline. The CDR3 DNA reads TGTGCCAGCTCCCCGGGACTCCTCACAGATACGCAGTATTTT. Amino acid sequence: CASSPGLLTDTQYF.

CDR3 residues: CATGTLQSSYNEQFF. Written as DNA, the CDR3 is TGTGCCACCGGGACATTACAGAGCTCCTACAATGAGCAGTTCTTC. The chain combines TRBV28 with TRBJ2-1, with D perhaps TRBD1 (6 bases). The germline V gene has CDR1 MDHEN and CDR2 SYDVKM. This CDR3 is built from 15 residues. Trimming removed 10 bases from V and 0 bases from J, with 16 bases in between.

The chain joins TRBV28 to TRBJ1-1; the D gene is possibly TRBD1 (6 bases). The ends were cut back, 5 bases at V and 4 bases at J, with 8 bases in the middle. CDR3 length: 12 amino acids. The germline CDR1 and CDR2 sequences are MDHEN and SYDVKM. CDR3 region: CASSTGSTEAFF. In nucleotides, the CDR3 is TGTGCCAGCAGTACAGGGTCCACTGAAGCTTTCTTT.

The genes are TRBV15 and TRBJ2-1, with D perhaps matching TRBD1 (6 bases). The CDR3 covers 19 residues. Trimming cost V 1 base and J 0 bases, with 19 bases left between them. Germline V CDR1 and CDR2: LNHNV, YYDKDF (reference sequence). DNA of the CDR3: TGTGCCACCAGCAGAGGGCATGCAAGGACAGCCAGCTCCTACAATGAGCAGTTCTTC. Translation gives CATSRGHARTASSYNEQFF.

This clone has a handful of counts. The chain is built from TRBV25-1 and TRBJ2-7, with 9 bases that match TRBD1. CDR1 and CDR2 (germline): MGHDK, SYGVNS. CDR3 size: 16 residues. V gave up 1 base and J gave up 7 bases; unmatched junction bases: 11. The CDR3 DNA sequence: TGTGCCAGCAGTGAATTTGGGACAGGGCCCCTGGGAGAGCAGTACTTC. Translated, it gives CASSEFGTGPLGEQYF.

A few counts support this clone. The rearrangement links TRBV11-2 to TRBJ2-1; TRBD2 is a possible D gene (5 bases). CDR1 and CDR2 from the germline V gene are SGHAT and FQNNGV. The CDR3 consists of 14 residues. V was cut by 5 bases and J by 3 bases, with 11 bases left in between. CDR3 coding DNA: TGTGCCAGCAGCCTCAATAGCGACTACAATGAGCAGTTCTTC. Translating gives CASSLNSDYNEQFF. Complete variable domain (other parts from reference TRBV11-2 and TRBJ2-1): EAGVAQSPRYKIIEKRQSVAFWCNPISGHATLYWYQQILGQGPKLLIQFQNNGVVDDSQLPKDRFSAERLKGVDSTLKIQPAKLEDSAVYLCASSLNSDYNEQFFGPGTRLTVL.

The CDR3 sequence: CASNRGGAYNEQFF. The CDR3 DNA follows: TGTGCCAGCAACCGAGGGGGAGCTTACAATGAGCAGTTCTTC. The J gene is TRBJ2-1, the V gene TRBV5-8, with D possibly being TRBD1 (6 bases). The germline V gene encodes CDR1 SGHTS and CDR2 YDEGEE. Trimming shortened V by 6 bases and J by 4 bases, and 14 bases separated the two germline ends. The CDR3 is 14 residues long.

DNA for the CDR3: TGTGCCAGCAGCTTAGACACCTATAGCAATCAGCCCCAGCATTTT. The encoded protein is CASSLDTYSNQPQHF. The rearrangement joins TRBV11-1 to TRBJ1-5, with D hard to call. CDR1 is SGHAT and CDR2 is FQDESV in the germline V gene (reference sequence). The CDR3 totals 15 residues. Trimming cost V 1 base and J 0 bases, with 7 bases left between them.

DNA of the CDR3: TGTGCCAGCAGCACTGACCTTCTAGGGGGCTATGGCTACACCTTC. This codes for CASSTDLLGGYGYTF. This rearrangement joins TRBV5-4 to TRBJ1-2; D might be TRBD1 (6 bases). Per the germline V gene, CDR1 is SGHNT and CDR2 is YYREEE (reference sequence). This CDR3 contains 15 residues. V was cut by 4 bases and J by 4 bases, with 17 bases left in between.

The CDR3 sequence: CASTGTPLYEPQHF. CDR3 nucleotides: TGTGCCAGCACTGGGACACCCCTATACGAACCCCAGCATTTT. V and J are TRBV28 and TRBJ1-5, with D possibly being TRBD1 (6 bases). This CDR3 has 14 amino acids. Between the trimmed V and J ends, which lost 7 bases and 10 bases, there was a span of 20 bases. Germline V gene data show CDR1 as MDHEN and CDR2 as SYDVKM.

The rearrangement joins TRBV19 to TRBJ2-7, with 7 bases lining up with TRBD1. Germline V CDR1 and CDR2: LNHDA, SQIVND (reference sequence). This CDR3 is 14 amino acids long. After removal of 5 bases from V and 2 bases from J, the junction contained 6 bases not matched to a gene. CDR3 sequence: CASSQPGQTYEQYF. CDR3 DNA: TGTGCCAGTAGTCAACCGGGACAGACCTACGAGCAGTACTTC.

The CDR3 protein is CASSQIPGTKLANYGYTF. The CDR3 coding sequence is TGTGCCAGCAGCCAGATTCCCGGGACGAAGTTAGCTAACTATGGCTACACCTTC. V gene TRBV5-4 combines with J gene TRBJ1-2; weak D call: TRBD1 (5 bases). This CDR3 comprises 18 residues. Per the germline V gene, CDR1 is SGHNT and CDR2 is YYREEE (reference sequence). V dropped 4 bases and J dropped 0 bases, with 22 bases sitting between them.

In its sample, this clone was seen a few times. The chain combines TRBV4-1 with TRBJ1-2; tentative D call: TRBD1 (6 bases). Germline V gene data show CDR1 as MGHRA and CDR2 as YSYEKL. The CDR3 has 16 residues. The V end was cut by 3 bases, the J end by 6 bases, with 20 bases between. CDR3: CASSHLGLAGANGYTF. CDR3 nucleotide sequence: TGCGCCAGCAGCCATCTAGGGTTGGCAGGGGCGAATGGCTACACCTTC.

This clone was seen more than once but under ten times. The chain is built from TRBV7-6 and TRBJ2-7; D is possibly TRBD2 (5 bases). This CDR3 region has 14 residues. V lost 5 bases and J 1 base, leaving 12 bases between the germline ends. Germline lookup yields CDR1 SGHVS and CDR2 FNYEAQ. CDR3 residues: CASSLSSRSYEQYF. CDR3 sequence (DNA): TGTGCCAGCAGCCTTTCTAGCAGGTCCTACGAGCAGTACTTC.

Note on this clone: Other DNA sequences in the same sample also yield this CDR3. This chain uses TRBV9 with TRBJ2-7, with D perhaps matching TRBD1 or TRBD2 (5 bases each). CDR1 is SGDLS, CDR2 YYNGEE, per germline. This CDR3 is built from 14 residues. V was trimmed by 0 bases and J by 0 bases, leaving 7 bases between them. CDR3 protein: CASSVAGASYEQYF. The DNA of the CDR3 is TGTGCCAGCAGCGTAGCCGGGGCCTCCTACGAGCAGTACTTC.

This rearrangement joins TRBV21-1 to TRBJ2-3; the table's D gene call, TRBD2, was not cross checked with the DNA. TRBV21-1 has pseudogene status. The CDR3 length is 18 residues. CDR3 in amino acids: CASSKSTSGRAIRDTQYF. DNA for the CDR3: TGTGCCAGCAGCAAGTCCACTAGCGGGAGGGCCATTAGAGATACGCAGTATTTT.

This clone was counted once. A read error may account for a junction end that differs from germline. The V gene is TRBV7-7, the J gene TRBJ2-7, with no clear D. From germline, CDR1 is SSHAT and CDR2 FNYEAQ (reference sequence). The CDR3 has 12 amino acids. In DNA form, the CDR3 reads TGTGCTAGCAGCTCCGTAACCTACGAGCAGTACTTC. Amino acid sequence: CASSSVTYEQYF. Drawing the rest from reference TRBV7-7 and TRBJ2-7, the complete variable domain is GAGVSQSPRYKVTKRGQDVTLRCDPISSHATLYWYQQALGQGPEFLTYFNYEAQPDKSGLPSDRFSAERPEGSISTLTIQRTEQRDSAMYRCASSSVTYEQYFGPGTRLTVT.